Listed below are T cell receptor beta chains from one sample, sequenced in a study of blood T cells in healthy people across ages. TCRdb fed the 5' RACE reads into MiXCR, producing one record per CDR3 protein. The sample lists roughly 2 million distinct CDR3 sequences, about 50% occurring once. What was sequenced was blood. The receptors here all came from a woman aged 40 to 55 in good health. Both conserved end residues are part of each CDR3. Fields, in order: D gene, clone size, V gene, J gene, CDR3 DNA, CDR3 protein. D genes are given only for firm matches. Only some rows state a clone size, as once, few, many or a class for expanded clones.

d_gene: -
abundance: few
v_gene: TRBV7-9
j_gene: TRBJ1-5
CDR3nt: TGTGCCAGCAGCTTAGTTGGGGGCGACAATCAGCCCCAGCATTTT
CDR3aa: CASSLVGGDNQPQHF

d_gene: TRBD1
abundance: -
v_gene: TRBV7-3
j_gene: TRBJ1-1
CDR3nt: TGTGCCAGCAGCTCAGGGGGCTGGAACACTGAAGCTTTCTTT
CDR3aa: CASSSGGWNTEAFF

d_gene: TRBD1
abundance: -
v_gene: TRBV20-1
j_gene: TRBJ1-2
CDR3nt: TGCAGTGCTAGAGACCCTGGGACAGCTACGGGCTACACCTTC
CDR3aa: CSARDPGTATGYTF

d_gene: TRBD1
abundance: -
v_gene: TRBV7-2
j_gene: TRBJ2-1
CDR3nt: TGTGCCAGCAGCTTACCGACCGGGACAGGGGGCTTCGACGCTGAGCAGTTCTTC
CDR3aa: CASSLPTGTGGFDAEQFF

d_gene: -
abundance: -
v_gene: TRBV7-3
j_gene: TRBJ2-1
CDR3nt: TGTGCCAGCAGCTTTGACAGGGAGGGGTCCAATGAGCAGTTCTTC
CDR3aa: CASSFDREGSNEQFF

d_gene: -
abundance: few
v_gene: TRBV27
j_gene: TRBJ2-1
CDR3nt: TGTGCCAGCAGTTTAGGGGCGGAACCCTACAATGAGCAGTTCTTC
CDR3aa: CASSLGAEPYNEQFF

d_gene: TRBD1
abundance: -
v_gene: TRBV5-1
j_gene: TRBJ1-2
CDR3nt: TGCGCCAGCAGCTCCCAGACAGGGGGCGCAAAGTATGGCTACACCTTC
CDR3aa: CASSSQTGGAKYGYTF

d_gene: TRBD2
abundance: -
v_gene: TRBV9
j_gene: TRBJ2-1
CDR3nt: TGTGCCAGCAGCGTAGGTGTTGTAGCGGGGTACAATGAGCAGTTCTTC
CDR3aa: CASSVGVVAGYNEQFF

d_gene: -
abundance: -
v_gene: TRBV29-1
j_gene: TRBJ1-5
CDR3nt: TGCAGCGCATTACAGGGATCAAGCAATCAGCCCCAGCATTTT
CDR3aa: CSALQGSSNQPQHF

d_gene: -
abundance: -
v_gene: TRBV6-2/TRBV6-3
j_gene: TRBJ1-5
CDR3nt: TGTGCCAGCAGTTACGGGCCTCCAGGGGACTATAGCAATCAGCCCCAGCATTTT
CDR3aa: CASSYGPPGDYSNQPQHF

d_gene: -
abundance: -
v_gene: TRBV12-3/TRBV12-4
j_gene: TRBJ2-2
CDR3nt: TGTGCCAGCAGTTTAGCAGGCTCGAGCGGGGAGCTGTTTTTT
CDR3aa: CASSLAGSSGELFF

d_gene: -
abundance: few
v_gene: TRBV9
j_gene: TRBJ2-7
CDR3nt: TGTGCCAGCAGCATAGGTGACAGCTCCTACGAGCAGTACTTC
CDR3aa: CASSIGDSSYEQYF

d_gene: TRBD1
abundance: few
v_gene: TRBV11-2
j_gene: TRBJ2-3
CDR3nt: TGTGCCAGCAGCTTAGATCTGACCGGGACAGGGTTCCGAGATACGCAGTATTTT
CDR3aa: CASSLDLTGTGFRDTQYF

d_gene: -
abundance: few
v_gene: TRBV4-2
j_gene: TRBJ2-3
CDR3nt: TGTGCCAGCAGCCAAACCTTGGTGGATACGCAGTATTTT
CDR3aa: CASSQTLVDTQYF